The 26 T cell receptor beta chains presented below share a single source sample, sequenced in a study of OX40 agonist ivuxolimab in advanced cancers. The table came from immunoSEQ multiplex PCR; TCRdb's copy has only in-frame clones and leaves some out. The sample includes about 45,000 clones, roughly 88% of them seen just once. Sequenced here: CD4+ or CD8+ T cells sorted from blood, sampled in a trial of the OX40 agonist ivuxolimab. Every receptor here comes from an adult with an advanced solid tumor such as melanoma, head and neck, liver or kidney cancer.

The chain carries TRBV18 and TRBJ1-1; D might be TRBD1 (5 bases). Trimming removed 6 bases from V and 6 bases from J, with 14 bases in between. The V gene's germline CDR1 is KGHSH and CDR2 LQKENI. The CDR3 loop spans 13 amino acids. Here the CDR3 DNA reads TGTGCCAGCTCCCTACGGGGGAAGGCTGAAGCTTTCTTT. Translation gives CASSLRGKAEAFF.

The count of this clone is one. The V and J genes are TRBV4-1 and TRBJ2-3; no firm D call. Germline-derived CDR1 and CDR2 are MGHRA and YSYEKL. Trimming removed 1 base from V and 6 bases from J, with 8 bases in between. The CDR3 runs 13 residues. The CDR3 here is CASSQGPADTQYF. The CDR3 nucleotides read TGCGCCAGCAGCCAAGGCCCAGCTGATACGCAGTATTTT.

This chain links TRBV5-4 with TRBJ1-3; a possible D gene is TRBD1 (5 bases). Germline assignment: CDR1 SGHNT and CDR2 YYREEE (reference sequence). This CDR3 contains 15 residues. The V and J ends lost 6 bases and 0 bases respectively, with 13 bases between them. Here the CDR3 reads CASTSTDSSGNTIYF. The CDR3 DNA is TGTGCCAGCACCTCAACCGACAGCTCTGGAAACACCATATATTTT.

J is TRBJ2-7 and V is TRBV4-2; 7 bases are shared with TRBD2. Per germline, CDR1 LGHNA and CDR2 YNFKEQ. V shed 4 bases and J 2 bases; nucleotides not matched to a gene: 8. This CDR3 has 15 residues. CDR3 in amino acids: CASSPELGGTYEQYF. CDR3 nucleotide sequence: TGTGCCAGCAGCCCGGAATTGGGGGGGACCTACGAGCAGTACTTC.

The V call is TRBV28, the J call TRBJ2-7; 8 bases are a match to TRBD2. The V gene end was trimmed by 5 bases and the J gene end by 3 bases; junction bases not matched to a gene: 12. Germline CDR1 and CDR2: MDHEN and SYDVKM. There are 16 residues in the CDR3. The DNA of the CDR3 is TGTGCCAGCAGTGACCCCCGGCGGGAGGCCAACTACGAGCAGTACTTC. It codes for CASSDPRREANYEQYF.

The chain links TRBV11-2 to TRBJ1-4, with D unresolved. V gave up 1 base and J gave up 5 bases, with 11 bases separating them. The CDR3 sequence is 15 residues long. Germline assignment: CDR1 SGHAT and CDR2 FQNNGV. The CDR3 nucleotides read TGTGCCAGCAGCTTAGTGAGGGCGTGGAATGAAAAACTGTTTTTT. Translated: CASSLVRAWNEKLFF.

The V gene is TRBV7-3, the J gene TRBJ2-1; D may match TRBD1 or TRBD2 (5 bases each). Trimming removed 4 bases at V and 0 bases at J, with 13 bases between. Germline assignment: CDR1 SGHTA and CDR2 FQGTGA. CDR3 size: 16 residues. The CDR3 region has the DNA TGTGCCAGCAGCTCCCAGGGAGAGGGCTCCTACAATGAGCAGTTCTTC. It is translated as CASSSQGEGSYNEQFF.

The V and J genes are TRBV5-8 and TRBJ2-5, with D possibly TRBD2 on 6 matching bases. The CDR3 totals 16 residues. Trimming left V 6 bases short and J 10 bases short, with 28 bases between. Germline-derived CDR1 and CDR2 are SGHTS and YDEGEE. The CDR3 coding sequence is TGTGCCAGCACAAAGATGCGCCAGCAGCTTGGAGGGAACCAGTACTTC. Translation: CASTKMRQQLGGNQYF.

The rearrangement links TRBV25-1 to TRBJ2-3, with D perhaps TRBD2 (5 bases). CDR1 is MGHDK, CDR2 SYGVNS, per germline. V was trimmed by 3 bases and J by 1 base, leaving 8 bases between them. The CDR3 spans 14 residues. Written as DNA, the CDR3 is TGTGCCAGCAGTGATTTGAGGGGCACAGATACGCAGTATTTT. This translates into CASSDLRGTDTQYF. The entire variable domain, with the rest obtained from reference TRBV25-1 and TRBJ2-3, is as follows: EADIYQTPRYLVIGTGKKITLECSQTMGHDKMYWYQQDPGMELHLIHYSYGVNSTEKGDLSSESTVSRIRTEHFPLTLESARPSHTSQYLCASSDLRGTDTQYFGPGTRLTVL.

This chain links TRBV5-4 with TRBJ2-1; TRBD1 might be the D (5 bases). Trimming pared 5 bases from V and 6 bases from J, leaving 15 bases between. This CDR3 region has 14 residues. CDR1 and CDR2 from the germline V gene are SGHNT and YYREEE (reference sequence). CDR3 protein: CASRVPGLTNEQFF. The CDR3 DNA follows: TGTGCCAGCAGAGTGCCAGGGCTTACCAATGAGCAGTTCTTC.

The chain uses TRBV7-9 and TRBJ2-2; TRBD1 matches at 8 bases. The CDR3 runs 14 residues. Germline V gives CDR1 SEHNR, CDR2 FQNEAQ (reference sequence). Unmatched junction bases numbered 2, after V lost 4 bases and J lost 4 bases. The CDR3 sequence: CASSSGQVTGELFF. The DNA for the CDR3 is TGTGCCAGCAGCTCGGGACAGGTCACCGGGGAGCTGTTTTTT.

The chain links TRBV11-1 to TRBJ2-5; D is undetermined. V lost 6 bases to trimming and J lost 0 bases, with 5 bases between them. Germline CDR1 SGHAT, CDR2 FQDESV (reference sequence). The CDR3 covers 12 residues. CDR3 sequence reads: CASRDYQETQYF. In DNA form, the CDR3 reads TGTGCCAGCAGGGATTACCAAGAGACCCAGTACTTC.

This clone was seen a handful of times. The chain joins TRBV18 to TRBJ1-4; possible D gene TRBD1, 5 bases. This CDR3 has 13 residues. Germline V lookup: CDR1 KGHSH, CDR2 LQKENI. V lost 3 bases and J lost 8, with 10 bases in between. This chain's CDR3 is CASSPGRGEKLFF. DNA for the CDR3: TGTGCCAGCTCACCGGGACGGGGGGAAAAACTGTTTTTT.

The chain uses TRBV7-3 and TRBJ2-3, with 8 bases aligning to TRBD2. The germline V gene has CDR1 SGHTA and CDR2 FQGTGA. This CDR3 is built from 15 residues. V lost 5 bases to trimming and J lost 4 bases; unmatched junction nucleotides: 8. The CDR3 protein is CASSPGGGRPDTQYF. The CDR3 region has the DNA TGTGCCAGCAGCCCGGGGGGCGGGAGGCCAGATACGCAGTATTTT.

The genes are TRBV5-4 and TRBJ2-7; the D call may be TRBD1 or TRBD2 (5 bases each). From germline, CDR1 is SGHNT and CDR2 YYREEE (reference sequence). V was clipped by 5 bases and J by 5 bases, with 17 bases between them. The CDR3 contains 14 residues. The CDR3: CASRGGTLMNEQYF. The CDR3 coding sequence is TGTGCCAGCAGGGGTGGGACCCTCATGAACGAGCAGTACTTC.

J is TRBJ2-3 and V is TRBV30, with TRBD2 identical over 10 bases. Germline CDR1 and CDR2: GTSNPN and SVGIG (reference sequence). V was pared by 2 bases and J by 4 bases, with 9 bases of the junction left unmatched. This CDR3 is 16 amino acids long. The CDR3 loop is CAWSTGLSGGSDTQYF. The CDR3 DNA sequence: TGTGCCTGGAGTACCGGACTTAGCGGGGGGTCAGATACGCAGTATTTT.

The J gene is TRBJ1-1, the V gene TRBV6-1; no clear D gene. Per germline, CDR1 MNHNS and CDR2 SASEGT. The CDR3 runs 14 residues. The V end lost 1 base, the J end lost 8 bases, and 14 bases lay between the germline ends. The CDR3 DNA follows: TGTGCCAGCAGTGAAGGTTCTGAGACACCAGAAGCTTTCTTT. This encodes CASSEGSETPEAFF.

CDR3 in amino acids: CASSEGITVRVEKLFF. CDR3 DNA: TGTGCCAGCAGTGAAGGTATAACAGTTCGGGTTGAAAAACTGTTTTTT. The rearrangement links TRBV6-1 to TRBJ1-4, with D unclear. V lost 1 base and J lost 7, with 16 bases in between. The CDR3 contains 16 residues. In germline, CDR1 is MNHNS, CDR2 SASEGT.

V and J are TRBV19 and TRBJ2-7, with D tentatively TRBD1 (6 bases). CDR3 size: 14 residues. V shed 2 bases and J shed 2 bases, with 10 bases lying between them. Germline assignment: CDR1 LNHDA and CDR2 SQIVND (reference sequence). Here the CDR3 DNA reads TGTGCCAGTAGTATACGACAGGCCGCCTACGAGCAGTACTTC. It translates to CASSIRQAAYEQYF. The full variable domain, its missing parts supplied by reference TRBV19 and TRBJ2-7, is DGGITQSPKYLFRKEGQNVTLSCEQNLNHDAMYWYRQDPGQGLRLIYYSQIVNDFQKGDIAEGYSVSREKKESFPLTVTSAQKNPTAFYLCASSIRQAAYEQYFGPGTRLTVT.

The chain combines TRBV6-5 with TRBJ1-4; 8 bases map to TRBD1. Germline V gene sequence: CDR1 MNHEY, CDR2 SVGAGI. CDR3 length: 14 amino acids. Trimming cost V 8 bases and J 8 bases; bases outside gene matches: 10. This chain's CDR3 is CASRRTGSEEKLFF. CDR3 DNA sequence: TGTGCCAGCCGCCGGACAGGGTCTGAAGAAAAACTGTTTTTT.

This clone appeared a few times. The V and J genes are TRBV7-9 and TRBJ2-7, with D unresolved. CDR1 is SEHNR and CDR2 is FQNEAQ in the germline V gene (reference sequence). The CDR3 runs to 11 residues. V was cut by 3 bases and J by 4 bases, with 4 bases left in between. CDR3 nucleotides: TGTGCCAGCAGCTTCTCATACGAGCAGTACTTC. Translating it yields CASSFSYEQYF.

This clone occurred a few times. V is TRBV10-2 and J is TRBJ2-6, with D possibly being TRBD1 (5 bases). With 6 bases removed from V and 0 bases from J, the gap between germline ends came to 15 bases. The CDR3 totals 17 residues. The V gene's germline CDR1 is WSHSY and CDR2 SAAADI. As DNA, the CDR3 is TGCGCCAGCAGCGCCACAGGTGTCACCTCTGGGGCCAACGTCCTGACTTTC. Translating gives CASSATGVTSGANVLTF.

The genes are TRBV29-1 and TRBJ2-4; D remains ambiguous. The CDR3 contains 10 residues. The germline V and J ends were trimmed by 6 bases and 5 bases, with 5 bases remaining between them. Germline CDR1 and CDR2: SQVTM and ANQGSEA. The CDR3 DNA sequence: TGCAGCGTCGGAGAAAACATTCAGTACTTC. The encoded protein is CSVGENIQYF.

This sequence joins TRBV4-1 and TRBJ1-5; 8 positions match TRBD1. CDR1 MGHRA and CDR2 YSYEKL come from the germline V gene. V lost 4 bases, J lost 3 bases, and 5 bases stayed unmatched. The CDR3 is 15 residues long. The CDR3 coding sequence is TGCGCCAGCAGCCGATCGGGACAGGACAATCAGCCCCAGCATTTT. Protein sequence: CASSRSGQDNQPQHF.

A single count supports this clone. The chain combines TRBV4-2 with TRBJ2-5, with D uncertain. The assigned J gene may be wrong: the sequence end matches TRBJ2-7 better. The length of the CDR3 is 19 residues. Germline loops: CDR1 LGHNA, CDR2 YNFKEQ. CDR3 residues: CASSQVYQIVGLDSYEQYF. The CDR3 DNA is TGTGCCAGCAGCCAAGTGTACCAGATCGTTGGGCTTGACTCCTACGAGCAGTACTTC.

This sequence joins TRBV5-1 and TRBJ1-2, with D uncertain. The CDR3 spans 13 residues. Trimming pared 0 bases from V and 2 bases from J, leaving 5 bases between. Germline CDR1 and CDR2: SGHRS and YFSETQ. The DNA of the CDR3 is TGCGCCAGCAGCTTGGTTCAGAACTATGGCTACACCTTC. It codes for CASSLVQNYGYTF.